This TCR beta chain was sequenced for a study of shared clonotypes between healthy human individuals. Assay used: immunoSEQ multiplex PCR; TCRdb lists only in-frame clones, some missing. The data show about 480,000 clones, approximately 79% seen once. V was trimmed by 4 bases and J by 2 bases, leaving 6 bases between them. The CDR3 is 13 amino acids. Germline V CDR1 and CDR2: ENHRY, SYGVKD. In this sample, this clone turned up a few times. The sample taken for sequencing was PBMCs. V usage is TRBV10-3 and J usage is TRBJ1-5; no clear D gene. The receptor's source is a woman aged 40 to 55 in good health. Some clones in this sample may be carry-over from other donors' samples. The CDR3 DNA reads TGTGCCATCAGTGGAGAGCGCAATCAGCCCCAGCATTTT. Its protein is CAISGERNQPQHF.